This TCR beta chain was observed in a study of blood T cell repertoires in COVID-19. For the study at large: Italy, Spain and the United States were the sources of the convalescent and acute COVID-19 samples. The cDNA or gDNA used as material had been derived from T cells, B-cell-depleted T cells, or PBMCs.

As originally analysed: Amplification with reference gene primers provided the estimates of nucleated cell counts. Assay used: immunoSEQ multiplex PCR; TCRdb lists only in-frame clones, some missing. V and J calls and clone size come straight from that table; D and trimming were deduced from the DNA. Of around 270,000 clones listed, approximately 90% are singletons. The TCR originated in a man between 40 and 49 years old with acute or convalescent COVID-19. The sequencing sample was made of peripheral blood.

In DNA form, the CDR3 reads TGTGCCAGCAGCTGGCCGGGACTAGCGGGAACTAGCACAGATACGCAGTATTTT. This sequence encodes CASSWPGLAGTSTDTQYF. The genes are TRBV7-9 and TRBJ2-3; 13 bases match TRBD2. This CDR3 has 18 amino acids. The J segment lost 0 bases and the V segment lost 4 bases, leaving 7 bases of the junction unmatched. CDR1 SEHNR and CDR2 FQNEAQ come from the germline V gene (reference sequence).